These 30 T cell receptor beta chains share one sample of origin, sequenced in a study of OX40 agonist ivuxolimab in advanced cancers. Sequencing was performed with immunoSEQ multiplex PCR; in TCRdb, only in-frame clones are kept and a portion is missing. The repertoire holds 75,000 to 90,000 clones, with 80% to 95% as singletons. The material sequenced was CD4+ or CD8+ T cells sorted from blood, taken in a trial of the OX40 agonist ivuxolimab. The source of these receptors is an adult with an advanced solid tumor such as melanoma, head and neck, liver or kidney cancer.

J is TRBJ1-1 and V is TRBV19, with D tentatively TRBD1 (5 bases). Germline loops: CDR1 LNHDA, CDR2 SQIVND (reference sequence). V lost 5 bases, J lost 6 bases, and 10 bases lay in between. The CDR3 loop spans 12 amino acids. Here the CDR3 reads CASSPAGAEAFF. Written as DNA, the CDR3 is TGTGCCAGTAGTCCCGCGGGGGCTGAAGCTTTCTTT.

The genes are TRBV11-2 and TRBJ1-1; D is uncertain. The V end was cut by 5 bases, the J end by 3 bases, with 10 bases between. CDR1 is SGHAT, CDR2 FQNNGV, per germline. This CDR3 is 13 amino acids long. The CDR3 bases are TGTGCCAGCAGCCTAACACGGGACACTGAAGCTTTCTTT. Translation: CASSLTRDTEAFF.

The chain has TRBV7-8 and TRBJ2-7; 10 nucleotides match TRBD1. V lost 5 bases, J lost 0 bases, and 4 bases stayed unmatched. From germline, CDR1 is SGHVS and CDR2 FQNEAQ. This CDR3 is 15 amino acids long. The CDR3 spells CASSVDRGHSYEQYF. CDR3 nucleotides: TGTGCCAGCAGCGTCGACAGGGGGCACTCCTACGAGCAGTACTTC.

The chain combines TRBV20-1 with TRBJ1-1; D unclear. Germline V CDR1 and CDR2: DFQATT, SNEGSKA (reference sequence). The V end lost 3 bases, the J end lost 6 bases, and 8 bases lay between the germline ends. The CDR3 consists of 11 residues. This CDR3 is CSARGSAEAFF. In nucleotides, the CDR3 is TGCAGTGCTAGGGGTTCGGCTGAAGCTTTCTTT.

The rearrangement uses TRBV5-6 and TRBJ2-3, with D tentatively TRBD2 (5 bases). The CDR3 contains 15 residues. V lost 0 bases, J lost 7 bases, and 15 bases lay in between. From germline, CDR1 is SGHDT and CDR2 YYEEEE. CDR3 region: CASSLGLPTGNTQYF. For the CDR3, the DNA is TGTGCCAGCAGCTTGGGACTACCAACCGGTAATACGCAGTATTTT. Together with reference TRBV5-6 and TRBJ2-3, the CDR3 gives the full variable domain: DAGVTQSPTHLIKTRGQQVTLRCSPKSGHDTVSWYQQALGQGPQFIFQYYEEEERQRGNFPDRFSGHQFPNYSSELNVNALLLGDSALYLCASSLGLPTGNTQYFGPGTRLTVL.

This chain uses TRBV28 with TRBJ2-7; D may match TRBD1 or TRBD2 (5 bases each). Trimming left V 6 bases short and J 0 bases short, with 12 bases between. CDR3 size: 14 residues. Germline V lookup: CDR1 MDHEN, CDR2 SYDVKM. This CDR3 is CASSKGDRSYEQYF. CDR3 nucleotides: TGTGCCAGCAGCAAAGGGGACCGCTCCTACGAGCAGTACTTC.

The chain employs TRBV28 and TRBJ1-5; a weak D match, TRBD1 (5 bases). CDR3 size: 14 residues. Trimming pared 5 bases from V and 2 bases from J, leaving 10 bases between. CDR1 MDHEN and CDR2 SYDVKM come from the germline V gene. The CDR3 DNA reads TGTGCCAGCAGTCCAGGGAGCGGCAATCAGCCCCAGCATTTT. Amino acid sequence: CASSPGSGNQPQHF.

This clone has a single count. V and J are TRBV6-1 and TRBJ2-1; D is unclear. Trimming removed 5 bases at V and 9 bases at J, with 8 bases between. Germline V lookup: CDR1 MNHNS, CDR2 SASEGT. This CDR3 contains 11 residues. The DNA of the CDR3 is TGTGCCAGCAGTCTTATCCGTGAGCAGTTCTTC. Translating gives CASSLIREQFF.

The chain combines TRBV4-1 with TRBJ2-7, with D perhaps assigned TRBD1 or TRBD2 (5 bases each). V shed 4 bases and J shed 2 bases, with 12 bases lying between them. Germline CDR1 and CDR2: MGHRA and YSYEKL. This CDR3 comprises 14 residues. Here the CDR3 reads CASSPQLGAYEQYF. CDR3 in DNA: TGCGCCAGCAGCCCACAACTAGGGGCCTACGAGCAGTACTTC.

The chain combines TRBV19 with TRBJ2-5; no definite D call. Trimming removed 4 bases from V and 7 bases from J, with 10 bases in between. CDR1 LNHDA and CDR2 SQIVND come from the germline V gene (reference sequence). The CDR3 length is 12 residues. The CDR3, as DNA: TGTGCCAGTAGTACCACGGTCGGGACCCAGTACTTC. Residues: CASSTTVGTQYF. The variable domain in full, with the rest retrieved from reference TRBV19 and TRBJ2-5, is DGGITQSPKYLFRKEGQNVTLSCEQNLNHDAMYWYRQDPGQGLRLIYYSQIVNDFQKGDIAEGYSVSREKKESFPLTVTSAQKNPTAFYLCASSTTVGTQYFGPGTRLLVL.

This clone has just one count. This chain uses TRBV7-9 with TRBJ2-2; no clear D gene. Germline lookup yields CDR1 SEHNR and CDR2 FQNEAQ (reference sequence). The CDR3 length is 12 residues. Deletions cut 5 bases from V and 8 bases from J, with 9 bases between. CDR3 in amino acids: CASSRGTGELFF. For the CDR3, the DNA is TGTGCCAGCAGCCGCGGAACTGGGGAGCTGTTTTTT. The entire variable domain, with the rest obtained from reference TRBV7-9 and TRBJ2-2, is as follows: DTGVSQNPRHKITKRGQNVTFRCDPISEHNRLYWYRQTLGQGPEFLTYFQNEAQLEKSRLLSDRFSAERPKGSFSTLEIQRTEQGDSAMYLCASSRGTGELFFGEGSRLTVL.

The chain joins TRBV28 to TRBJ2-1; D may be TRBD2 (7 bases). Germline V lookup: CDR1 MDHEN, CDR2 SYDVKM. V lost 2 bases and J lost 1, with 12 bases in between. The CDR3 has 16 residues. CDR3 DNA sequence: TGTGCCAGCAGTTTAGGGGGGGCAGGGTCCTACAATGAGCAGTTCTTC. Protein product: CASSLGGAGSYNEQFF.

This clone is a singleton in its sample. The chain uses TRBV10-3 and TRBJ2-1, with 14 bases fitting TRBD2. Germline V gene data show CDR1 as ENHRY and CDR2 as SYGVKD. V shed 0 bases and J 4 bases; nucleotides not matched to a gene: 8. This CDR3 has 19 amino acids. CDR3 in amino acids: CAISESMTSGRARYNEQFF. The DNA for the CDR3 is TGTGCCATCAGTGAGTCTATGACTAGCGGGAGGGCCAGATACAATGAGCAGTTCTTC.

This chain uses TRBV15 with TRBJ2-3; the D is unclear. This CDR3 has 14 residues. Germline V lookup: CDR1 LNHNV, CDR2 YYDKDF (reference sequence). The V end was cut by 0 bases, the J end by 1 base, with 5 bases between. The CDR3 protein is CATSRDPGTDTQYF. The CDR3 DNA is TGTGCCACCAGCAGAGATCCTGGCACAGATACGCAGTATTTT. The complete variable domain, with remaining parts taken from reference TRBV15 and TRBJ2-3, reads DAMVIQNPRYQVTQFGKPVTLSCSQTLNHNVMYWYQQKSSQAPKLLFHYYDKDFNNEADTPDNFQSRRPNTSFCFLDIRSPGLGDTAMYLCATSRDPGTDTQYFGPGTRLTVL.

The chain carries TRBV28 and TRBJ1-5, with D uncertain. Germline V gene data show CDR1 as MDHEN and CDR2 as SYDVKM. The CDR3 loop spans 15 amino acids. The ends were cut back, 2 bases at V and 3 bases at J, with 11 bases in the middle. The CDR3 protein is CASSLSGGPNQPQHF. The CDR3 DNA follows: TGTGCCAGCAGTTTAAGCGGCGGCCCCAATCAGCCCCAGCATTTT.

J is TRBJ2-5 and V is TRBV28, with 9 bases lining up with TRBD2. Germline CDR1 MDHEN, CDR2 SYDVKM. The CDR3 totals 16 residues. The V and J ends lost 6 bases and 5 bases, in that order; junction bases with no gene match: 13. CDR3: CASSTWVAGERETQYF. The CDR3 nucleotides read TGTGCCAGCAGCACGTGGGTAGCGGGAGAGAGGGAGACCCAGTACTTC.

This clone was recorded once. As DNA, the CDR3 is TGTGCCACCTTTCGGGGCGCGGGCACAGATACGCAGTATTTT. Residues: CATFRGAGTDTQYF. This chain connects TRBV10-3 to TRBJ2-3; D is tentatively TRBD1 or TRBD2 (5 bases each). Germline CDR1 is ENHRY and CDR2 is SYGVKD. Trimming pared 10 bases from V and 1 base from J, leaving 15 bases between. The CDR3 loop spans 14 amino acids.

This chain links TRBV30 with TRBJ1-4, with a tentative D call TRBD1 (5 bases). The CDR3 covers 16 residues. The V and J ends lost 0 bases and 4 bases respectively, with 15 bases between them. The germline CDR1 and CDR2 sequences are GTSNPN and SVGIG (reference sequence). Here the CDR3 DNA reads TGTGCCTGGAGTGTAACCGGGGCAGCAATTAATGAAAAACTGTTTTTT. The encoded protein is CAWSVTGAAINEKLFF.

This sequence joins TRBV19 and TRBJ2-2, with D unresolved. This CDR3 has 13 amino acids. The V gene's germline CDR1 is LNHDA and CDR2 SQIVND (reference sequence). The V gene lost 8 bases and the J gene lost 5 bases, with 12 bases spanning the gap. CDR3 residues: CASRTRGTGELFF. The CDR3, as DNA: TGTGCCAGTCGGACCCGTGGGACCGGGGAGCTGTTTTTT.

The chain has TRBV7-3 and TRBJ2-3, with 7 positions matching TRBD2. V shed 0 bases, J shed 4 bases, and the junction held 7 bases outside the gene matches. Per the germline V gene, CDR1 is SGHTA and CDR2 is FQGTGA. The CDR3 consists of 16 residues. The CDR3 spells CASSLTEGLSSDTQYF. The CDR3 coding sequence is TGTGCCAGCAGCTTAACGGAGGGACTAAGTTCAGATACGCAGTATTTT.

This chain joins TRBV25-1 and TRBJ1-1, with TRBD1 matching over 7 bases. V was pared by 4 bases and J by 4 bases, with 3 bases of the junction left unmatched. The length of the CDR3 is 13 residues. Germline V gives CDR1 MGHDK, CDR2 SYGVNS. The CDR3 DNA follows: TGTGCCAGCAGTGGATCAGGGGGCACTGAAGCTTTCTTT. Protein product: CASSGSGGTEAFF.

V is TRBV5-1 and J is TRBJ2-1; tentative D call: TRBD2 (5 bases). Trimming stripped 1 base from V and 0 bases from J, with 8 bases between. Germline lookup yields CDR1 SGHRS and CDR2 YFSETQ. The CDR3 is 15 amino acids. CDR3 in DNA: TGCGCCAGCAGCTTGCGGGATCTCTCCTACAATGAGCAGTTCTTC. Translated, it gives CASSLRDLSYNEQFF.

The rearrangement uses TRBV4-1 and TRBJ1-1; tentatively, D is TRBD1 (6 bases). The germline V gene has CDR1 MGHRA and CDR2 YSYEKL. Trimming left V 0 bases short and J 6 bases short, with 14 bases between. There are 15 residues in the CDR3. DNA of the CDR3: TGCGCCAGCAGCCAAGATCGGGGGCCGGACTCTGAAGCTTTCTTT. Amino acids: CASSQDRGPDSEAFF.

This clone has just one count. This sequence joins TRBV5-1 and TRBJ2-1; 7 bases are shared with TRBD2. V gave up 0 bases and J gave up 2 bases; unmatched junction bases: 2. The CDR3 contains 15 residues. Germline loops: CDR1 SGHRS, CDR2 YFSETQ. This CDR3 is CASSLGGLAYNEQFF. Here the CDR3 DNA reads TGCGCCAGCAGCTTGGGAGGACTAGCCTACAATGAGCAGTTCTTC.

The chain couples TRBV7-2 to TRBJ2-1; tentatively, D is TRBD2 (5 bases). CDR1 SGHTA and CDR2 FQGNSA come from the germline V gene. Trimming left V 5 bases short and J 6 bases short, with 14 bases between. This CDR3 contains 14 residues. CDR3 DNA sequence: TGTGCCAGCAGCGAAGGACTGGCCCGCAATGAGCAGTTCTTC. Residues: CASSEGLARNEQFF. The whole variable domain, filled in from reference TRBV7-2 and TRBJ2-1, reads GAGVSQSPSNKVTEKGKDVELRCDPISGHTALYWYRQSLGQGLEFLIYFQGNSAPDKSGLPSDRFSAERTGGSVSTLTIQRTQQEDSAVYLCASSEGLARNEQFFGPGTRLTVL.

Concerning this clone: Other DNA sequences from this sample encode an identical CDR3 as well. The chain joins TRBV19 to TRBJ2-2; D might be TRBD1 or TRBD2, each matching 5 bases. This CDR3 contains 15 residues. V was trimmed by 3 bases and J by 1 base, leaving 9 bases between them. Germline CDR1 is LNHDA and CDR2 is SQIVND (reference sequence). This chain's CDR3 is CASSIPGRNTGELFF. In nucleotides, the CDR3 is TGTGCCAGTAGTATTCCGGGACGGAACACCGGGGAGCTGTTTTTT.

The CDR3 coding sequence is TGTGCCAGCAGTTCCCTCGGGACGAGGTCCTACGAGCAGTACTTC. Translation: CASSSLGTRSYEQYF. The chain joins TRBV6-5 to TRBJ2-7; D may correspond to TRBD1 or TRBD2 (5 bases each). Germline-derived CDR1 and CDR2 are MNHEY and SVGAGI. This CDR3 has 15 residues. V shed 4 bases and J shed 1 base, with 14 bases lying between them.

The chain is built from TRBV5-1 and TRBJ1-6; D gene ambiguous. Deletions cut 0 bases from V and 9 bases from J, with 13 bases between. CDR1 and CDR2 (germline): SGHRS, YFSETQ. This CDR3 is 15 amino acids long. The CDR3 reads CASSLGSTVGSPLHF. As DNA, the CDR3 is TGCGCCAGCAGCTTGGGGAGCACGGTCGGTTCACCCCTCCACTTT.

Here the CDR3 DNA reads TGCGCCAGCAGCCCGACCGGGACTAGGAGAGATGAGCAGTTCTTC. Protein product: CASSPTGTRRDEQFF. This chain uses TRBV5-1 with TRBJ2-1; 8 bases agree with TRBD2. The CDR3 consists of 15 residues. J was trimmed by 8 bases and V by 4 bases; bases with no gene match: 11. Germline-derived CDR1 and CDR2 are SGHRS and YFSETQ.

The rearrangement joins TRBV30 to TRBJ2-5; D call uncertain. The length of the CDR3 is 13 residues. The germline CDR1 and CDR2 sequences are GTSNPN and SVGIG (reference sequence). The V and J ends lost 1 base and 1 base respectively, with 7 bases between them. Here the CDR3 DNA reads TGTGCCTGGAGTGGACTGTTCCAAGAGACCCAGTACTTC. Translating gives CAWSGLFQETQYF. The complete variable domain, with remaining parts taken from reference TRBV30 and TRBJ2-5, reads SQTIHQWPATLVQPVGSPLSLECTVEGTSNPNLYWYRQAAGRGLQLLFYSVGIGQISSEVPQNLSASRPQDRQFILSSKKLLLSDSGFYLCAWSGLFQETQYFGPGTRLLVL.